Described below is a single T cell receptor beta chain sequence and its context. The data were taken from a study of blood T cell repertoires in COVID-19. Original methodology: The authors estimated nucleated cell counts from reference gene primer amplification. The table came from immunoSEQ multiplex PCR; TCRdb's copy has only in-frame clones and leaves some out. V and J calls and clone size come straight from that table; D and trimming were deduced from the DNA. The sample has about 150,000 clones, around 88% seen once. V shed 6 bases, J shed 1 base, and the junction held 9 bases outside the gene matches. The CDR3 extends over 16 amino acids. The germline V gene has CDR1 MDHEN and CDR2 SYDVKM.

Sample: peripheral blood. The chain couples TRBV28 to TRBJ2-4; 7 bases align to TRBD1. This sequence was found in a human donor in a cohort sampled during active COVID-19. CDR3 coding DNA: TGTGCCAGCAGGAGACAGGGTCTGGGTGCCAAAAACATTCAGTACTTC. Translated, it gives CASRRQGLGAKNIQYF.